These T cell receptor beta chains were read from a single sample in a study of control samples from healthy donors and cancer patients. Repertoires were generated with immunoSEQ multiplex PCR, while TCRdb's copy carries only in-frame clones and drops some. This sample yields around 100,000 clones, of which about 92% are seen a single time; over 2% belongs to the top ten. The sequenced sample was blood. These receptors were obtained from a woman aged 18 to 35 in good health. The CDR3 runs from the conserved cysteine through the conserved F or W.

J gene: TRBJ2-2; V gene: TRBV7-9; CDR3 protein: CASSLSTGELFF
J gene: TRBJ2-7; V gene: TRBV7-6; CDR3 protein: CASSLSREESSYEQYF
J gene: TRBJ2-2; V gene: TRBV5-5; CDR3 protein: CASSLAGTIGGELFF
J gene: TRBJ1-1; V gene: TRBV7-2; CDR3 protein: CASSFLQNTEAFF
J gene: TRBJ2-7; V gene: TRBV27; CDR3 protein: CASSLTGAYEQYF
J gene: TRBJ2-7; V gene: TRBV7-9; CDR3 protein: CASSLGGGAREQYF
J gene: TRBJ2-1; V gene: TRBV24-1; CDR3 protein: CATSDRSGRINEQFF
J gene: TRBJ2-7; V gene: TRBV19; CDR3 protein: CASSRDSYEQYF
J gene: TRBJ1-5; V gene: TRBV6-5; CDR3 protein: CASRNRADQPQHF
J gene: TRBJ1-3; V gene: TRBV27; CDR3 protein: CASSLLGQTGNTIYF
J gene: TRBJ1-6; V gene: TRBV19; CDR3 protein: CASRTGQRADSPLHF
J gene: TRBJ2-3; V gene: TRBV30; CDR3 protein: CAWSEGGAGTDTQYF
J gene: TRBJ2-7; V gene: TRBV3-1/TRBV3-2; CDR3 protein: CASSPPSGEQYF
J gene: TRBJ1-1; V gene: TRBV5-1; CDR3 protein: CASSLVAVTEAFF
J gene: TRBJ1-4; V gene: TRBV10-3; CDR3 protein: CATQGDGQEKLFF
J gene: TRBJ1-5; V gene: TRBV28; CDR3 protein: CASTIDRPLGGAQHF
J gene: TRBJ2-3; V gene: TRBV14; CDR3 protein: CASSQGIPDTQYF
J gene: TRBJ1-6; V gene: TRBV30; CDR3 protein: CAWRGGLDGNSPLHF
J gene: TRBJ1-2; V gene: TRBV28; CDR3 protein: CASSPRGAEGYGYTF
J gene: TRBJ1-3; V gene: TRBV7-9; CDR3 protein: CASSLGRWNTIYF
J gene: TRBJ1-5; V gene: TRBV7-8; CDR3 protein: CASSLAEGRISNQPQHF
J gene: TRBJ2-1; V gene: TRBV5-4; CDR3 protein: CASSKGDPWNEQFF
J gene: TRBJ2-5; V gene: TRBV29-1; CDR3 protein: CSERIGETQYF
J gene: TRBJ2-7; V gene: TRBV7-2; CDR3 protein: CASSLGSTGFSYEQYF
J gene: TRBJ2-7; V gene: TRBV14; CDR3 protein: CASSQVGVQGQNSYEQYF
J gene: TRBJ1-1; V gene: TRBV12-3/TRBV12-4; CDR3 protein: CASSLDGSEAFF
J gene: TRBJ2-2; V gene: TRBV3-1/TRBV3-2; CDR3 protein: CASSQGGLAGATGELFF
J gene: TRBJ2-7; V gene: TRBV7-9; CDR3 protein: CASSLPGDYEQYF
J gene: TRBJ2-6; V gene: TRBV28; CDR3 protein: CASSPTVNGANVLTF
J gene: TRBJ1-6; V gene: TRBV7-9; CDR3 protein: CASSLEPGSGFWGSPLHF
J gene: TRBJ2-5; V gene: TRBV18; CDR3 protein: CASSPRGQGGGATQYF
J gene: TRBJ2-7; V gene: TRBV14; CDR3 protein: CASSQGNAFYEQYF
J gene: TRBJ2-7; V gene: TRBV28; CDR3 protein: CAGSPSRPPREQYF
J gene: TRBJ2-5; V gene: TRBV5-4; CDR3 protein: CASSFLRGLASRETQYF
J gene: TRBJ2-1; V gene: TRBV7-9; CDR3 protein: CASSLVRQSSYNEQFF
J gene: TRBJ1-1; V gene: TRBV6-5; CDR3 protein: CASSLGFSWTEAFF
J gene: TRBJ2-3; V gene: TRBV6-2/TRBV6-3; CDR3 protein: CASSSPSRGSREAAVDTQYF
J gene: TRBJ2-1; V gene: TRBV9; CDR3 protein: CASSPRTSGLSSEQFF
J gene: TRBJ1-3; V gene: TRBV6-6; CDR3 protein: CASRTITGAGNTIYF